The source of this T cell receptor beta chain is a study of cytomegalovirus exposure and HLA in healthy donors. As to this clone: Its antigen remains unknown.

Trimming removed 4 bases at V and 5 bases at J, with 27 bases between. The CDR3 sequence is 19 residues long. From germline, CDR1 is SNHLY and CDR2 FYNNEI. Study-level points and caveats: The listing of roughly 160 TCR beta chains classed them as cytomegalovirus-associated. A later look showed TCR association rates differing by HLA locus, highest for DRB1 and lowest for HLA-C. HLA allele associations emerged for around 15,000 TCR beta sequences in a later analysis, at 0.05 false discovery rate. A few CMV-associated chains proved CMV antigen-specific in vitro.

Primers included in the PCR were 60 Vbeta and 13 Jbeta primers. Using immunoSEQ multiplex PCR, the repertoire was profiled, and TCRdb retains in-frame clones only, with some absent. The sample includes over 150,000 clones, nearly 80% of them seen just once. Sample: PBMCs. This TCR came from a man aged 18-30 years in good health and CMV-seropositive. V is TRBV2 and J is TRBJ1-5, with a weak D call TRBD1 (5 bases). The CDR3 bases are TGTGCCAGCAGTGTTTCTGGGACCCCTATCGGGACTACAGATCAGCCCCAGCATTTT. Protein sequence: CASSVSGTPIGTTDQPQHF.